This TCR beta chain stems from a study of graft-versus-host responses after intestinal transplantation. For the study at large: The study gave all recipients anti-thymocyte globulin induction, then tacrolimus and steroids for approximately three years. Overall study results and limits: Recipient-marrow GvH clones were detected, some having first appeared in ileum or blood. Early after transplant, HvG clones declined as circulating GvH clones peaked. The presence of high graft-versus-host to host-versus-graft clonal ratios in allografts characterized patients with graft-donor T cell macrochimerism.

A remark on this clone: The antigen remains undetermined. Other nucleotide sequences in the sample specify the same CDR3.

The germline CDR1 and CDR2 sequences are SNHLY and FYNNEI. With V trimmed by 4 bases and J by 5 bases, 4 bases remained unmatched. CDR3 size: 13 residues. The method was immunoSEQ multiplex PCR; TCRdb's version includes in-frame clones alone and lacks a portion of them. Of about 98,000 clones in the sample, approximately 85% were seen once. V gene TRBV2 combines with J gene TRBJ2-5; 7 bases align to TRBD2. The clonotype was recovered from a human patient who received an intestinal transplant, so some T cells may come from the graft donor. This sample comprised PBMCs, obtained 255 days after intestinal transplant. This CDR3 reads CASSGPGGETQYF. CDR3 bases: TGTGCCAGCAGTGGGCCCGGGGGGGAGACCCAGTACTTC.